The 15 T cell receptor beta chains given below trace back to one sample, sequenced in a study of blood T cells in healthy people across ages. Alongside a J-beta primer mix, a sample-barcoded 5' primer served in a second PCR lasting roughly 7 to 11 cycles. MiXCR, applied by TCRdb to the 5' RACE reads, yields one record per CDR3 protein. The sample records 1.5 million to 2 million distinct CDR3 sequences, roughly 32% being singletons. Sequenced sample: blood. Every receptor here comes from a woman in her thirties in good health.

The gene calls are TRBV30 and TRBJ2-1; D perhaps matches TRBD2 (5 bases). This CDR3 contains 11 residues. CDR1 is GTSNPN, CDR2 SVGIG, per germline (reference sequence). Trimming removed 0 bases from V and 8 bases from J, with 5 bases in between. The CDR3 protein is CAWSVGDEQFF. The CDR3 DNA reads TGTGCCTGGAGTGTCGGGGATGAGCAGTTCTTC.

This clonotype was seen only once. The rearrangement joins TRBV11-3 to TRBJ1-6; D remains ambiguous. Germline V lookup: CDR1 SGHNT, CDR2 YENEEA. V lost 5 bases and J 8 bases, leaving 7 bases between the germline ends. This CDR3 spans 12 amino acids. CDR3 protein: CASSEEDSPLHF. The CDR3 coding sequence is TGTGCCAGCAGCGAGGAAGATTCACCCCTCCACTTT.

This clonotype was counted only a few times. V usage is TRBV6-2 or TRBV6-3 and J usage is TRBJ1-1; a weak D match, TRBD1 (5 bases). V was trimmed by 4 bases and J by 8 bases, leaving 14 bases between them. The CDR3 spans 13 residues. Germline CDR1 MNHEY, CDR2 SVGEGT. The CDR3 region is CASSLGPRNEAFF. As DNA, the CDR3 is TGTGCCAGCAGTTTGGGACCCCGTAACGAAGCTTTCTTT.

The genes are TRBV7-9 and TRBJ2-1, with 7 bases aligning to TRBD2. This CDR3 spans 16 amino acids. Germline V gene sequence: CDR1 SEHNR, CDR2 FQNEAQ (reference sequence). J was trimmed by 10 bases and V by 4 bases; bases with no gene match: 16. CDR3 in amino acids: CASSSRQPGGGHEQFF. The CDR3, as DNA: TGTGCCAGCAGCTCCCGTCAGCCTGGCGGGGGTCACGAGCAGTTCTTC.

This clonotype was detected a few times. This chain connects TRBV20-1 to TRBJ2-3; possible D gene TRBD2, 5 bases. Germline CDR1 DFQATT, CDR2 SNEGSKA (reference sequence). V lost 7 bases to trimming and J lost 7 bases, with 18 bases between them. The CDR3 length is 13 residues. CDR3 sequence (DNA): TGCAGTGTCCTGGACTTCCCTCAAAATACGCAGTATTTT. It yields the protein CSVLDFPQNTQYF.

For the CDR3, the DNA is TGTGCCAGCACCTCCCGGGCTAGCGGGAGATACAATGAGCAGTTCTTC. It specifies CASTSRASGRYNEQFF. The chain joins TRBV27 to TRBJ2-1; 10 nucleotides agree with TRBD2. The CDR3 is 16 amino acids. After removal of 7 bases from V and 4 bases from J, the junction contained 10 bases not matched to a gene. Per germline, CDR1 MNHEY and CDR2 SMNVEV (reference sequence).

This clonotype was recorded a few times. The genes are TRBV18 and TRBJ2-5, with D perhaps matching TRBD2 (6 bases). Germline CDR1 KGHSH, CDR2 LQKENI. Trimming left V 6 bases short and J 1 base short, with 12 bases between. The CDR3 is 14 residues long. CDR3 DNA sequence: TGTGCCAGCTCGGCGGGGCGGATCCAAGAGACCCAGTACTTC. It translates to CASSAGRIQETQYF.

The sample holds a few counts of this clonotype. V gene TRBV20-1 combines with J gene TRBJ1-2; perhaps TRBD1 as D (5 bases). The V gene's germline CDR1 is DFQATT and CDR2 SNEGSKA (reference sequence). Trimming pared 1 base from V and 6 bases from J, leaving 9 bases between. The CDR3 spans 12 residues. The CDR3 DNA reads as TGCAGTGCTAGAGGAGCGGGGGATGGCTACACCTTC. The encoded protein is CSARGAGDGYTF.

There are a few counts of this clonotype. The rearrangement uses TRBV6-1 and TRBJ2-5; TRBD1 is a possible D gene (5 bases). Germline loops: CDR1 MNHNS, CDR2 SASEGT. The CDR3 is made up of 15 amino acids. V dropped 2 bases and J dropped 5 bases, with 15 bases sitting between them. CDR3 region: CASSEQRRQGETQYF. The CDR3 DNA reads as TGTGCCAGCAGTGAACAACGTCGGCAGGGTGAGACCCAGTACTTC.

The rearrangement uses TRBV3-1 and TRBJ2-3; TRBD2 aligns across 13 bases. V shed 2 bases and J 7 bases; nucleotides not matched to a gene: 6. The germline V gene encodes CDR1 LGHDT and CDR2 YNNKEL (reference sequence). The CDR3 loop spans 16 amino acids. The CDR3: CASSQTSGRAGYTQYF. The CDR3 bases are TGTGCCAGCAGCCAAACTAGCGGGAGGGCCGGATATACGCAGTATTTT.

This clonotype was seen at least ten times. The chain links TRBV27 to TRBJ2-7, with 16 bases matching TRBD2. This CDR3 is 17 amino acids long. The germline V gene encodes CDR1 MNHEY and CDR2 SMNVEV (reference sequence). The V and J ends lost 2 bases and 2 bases, in that order; junction bases with no gene match: 3. CDR3 sequence (DNA): TGTGCCAGCAGTTTAAGCGGGACTAGCGGGGGGGCCTACGAGCAGTACTTC. Its protein is CASSLSGTSGGAYEQYF.

The rearrangement joins TRBV6-6 to TRBJ2-6, with D possibly matching TRBD2 (5 bases). V was clipped by 2 bases and J by 2 bases, with 13 bases between them. The CDR3 is 17 residues long. The V gene's germline CDR1 is MNHNY and CDR2 SVGAGI (reference sequence). CDR3 sequence reads: CASSYLGPSTGANVLTF. The DNA for the CDR3 is TGTGCCAGCAGTTACCTGGGCCCTAGCACTGGGGCCAACGTCCTGACTTTC.

This clonotype was counted ten times or more. This sequence joins TRBV25-1 and TRBJ2-3; the D call may be TRBD1 or TRBD2 (6 bases each). Trimming removed 2 bases at V and 0 bases at J, with 12 bases between. This CDR3 region has 16 residues. Germline V gene sequence: CDR1 MGHDK, CDR2 SYGVNS. CDR3 sequence reads: CASSENRGVSTDTQYF. The CDR3, as DNA: TGTGCCAGCAGTGAAAATAGGGGGGTTAGCACAGATACGCAGTATTTT.

This clonotype was counted between two and nine times. V gene TRBV30 combines with J gene TRBJ2-7, with D possibly matching TRBD1 (6 bases). Trimming shortened V by 3 bases and J by 0 bases, and 12 bases separated the two germline ends. From germline, CDR1 is GTSNPN and CDR2 SVGIG (reference sequence). CDR3 length: 14 residues. The DNA for the CDR3 is TGTGCCTGGAGAAGTCAGGGGTTCTCCTACGAGCAGTACTTC. Amino acids: CAWRSQGFSYEQYF.

V and J are TRBV2 and TRBJ2-1; TRBD1 matches 9 bases. This CDR3 region has 16 residues. Per germline, CDR1 SNHLY and CDR2 FYNNEI. J was trimmed by 4 bases and V by 5 bases; bases with no gene match: 9. The CDR3 sequence: CASSKNPGQGYNEQFF. CDR3 sequence (DNA): TGTGCCAGCAGTAAAAATCCGGGACAGGGTTACAATGAGCAGTTCTTC.